This TCR beta chain is from a study of response to subunit inactivated influenza vaccine. General study results and limits: Authors suggested that a seasonal influenza vaccination recruits few new T cells each time.

Each CDR3 protein gets one entry after TCRdb re-called the RT-PCR reads with MiXCR. The sample includes approximately 290,000 distinct CDR3 sequences, about 20% of them seen just once. This clonotype was seen only a few times. The antigen is unknown. The TCR was taken from a man aged 50-75 years who received an inactivated influenza vaccine. Sequences were derived from PBMCs from blood, sampled less than 22 months after vaccination.

The CDR3 DNA sequence: TGTGCCATCAGTGATACTAATCAGCCCCAGCATTTT. This encodes CAISDTNQPQHF. The J gene is TRBJ1-5, the V gene TRBV10-3; no reliable D call. Germline V gives CDR1 ENHRY, CDR2 SYGVKD. The length of the CDR3 is 12 residues. V lost 3 bases and J lost 4, with 4 bases in between.